Following are 15 T cell receptor beta chains from one sample sequenced in a study of cytomegalovirus exposure and HLA in healthy donors. 13 Jbeta primers and 60 Vbeta primers were used for the PCR. The method was immunoSEQ multiplex PCR; TCRdb's version includes in-frame clones alone and lacks a portion of them. The sample consists of some 100,000 clones, about 69% of them appearing once. Sequencing was performed on PBMCs. The origin of the receptors is a woman aged 18-30 years in good health and CMV-seropositive.

There are a few counts of this clone. V gene TRBV11-2 combines with J gene TRBJ2-5, with D hard to call. Germline loops: CDR1 SGHAT, CDR2 FQNNGV. This CDR3 region has 13 residues. The V gene lost 3 bases and the J gene lost 1 base, with 6 bases spanning the gap. In DNA, the CDR3 is TGTGCCAGCAGCTTTCCAGGCCAAGAGACCCAGTACTTC. This gives the protein CASSFPGQETQYF.

This clone was found a few times. The CDR3 DNA reads TGTGCCAGCAGTGATAGGGTAGCGGGGGGGATTAGCACAGATACGCAGTATTTT. Amino acids: CASSDRVAGGISTDTQYF. V usage is TRBV25-1 and J usage is TRBJ2-3, with 11 bases matching TRBD2. There are 18 residues in the CDR3. Trimming removed 3 bases from V and 0 bases from J; junction bases left unmatched: 8. Per the germline V gene, CDR1 is MGHDK and CDR2 is SYGVNS.

The chain carries TRBV4-3 and TRBJ1-4; D gene unclear. The CDR3 totals 16 residues. V gave up 0 bases and J gave up 8 bases, with 16 bases separating them. Germline V lookup: CDR1 LGHNA, CDR2 YSLEER. CDR3 in amino acids: CASSQDVSSWREKLFF. The CDR3 nucleotides read TGCGCCAGCAGCCAAGACGTCTCTTCCTGGCGGGAAAAACTGTTTTTT.

V is TRBV7-2 and J is TRBJ2-7, with D possibly TRBD1 on 6 matching bases. Per the germline V gene, CDR1 is SGHTA and CDR2 is FQGNSA. This CDR3 has 13 amino acids. V was shortened by 1 base and J by 7 bases, with 11 bases between the two germline ends. The CDR3 DNA reads TGTGCCAGCAGCTTAGAGAATGGACAGGAGCAGTACTTC. Its protein is CASSLENGQEQYF.

The rearrangement links TRBV28 to TRBJ2-4; perhaps TRBD2 as D (6 bases). The V gene's germline CDR1 is MDHEN and CDR2 SYDVKM. This CDR3 is 18 amino acids long. Deletions cut 1 base from V and 3 bases from J, with 19 bases between. The CDR3 reads CASSLLDPGSGLKNIQYF. The CDR3 region has the DNA TGTGCCAGCAGTTTATTAGACCCCGGTAGCGGCCTCAAAAACATTCAGTACTTC.

The rearrangement uses TRBV27 and TRBJ1-4; 11 positions agree with TRBD1. Looked up from germline, CDR1 is MNHEY and CDR2 is SMNVEV (reference sequence). Trimming removed 5 bases from V and 8 bases from J; junction bases left unmatched: 7. The CDR3 is made up of 15 amino acids. Here the CDR3 DNA reads TGTGCCAGCAGTCCGGACAGGGGGCGCGGGGAAAAACTGTTTTTT. Its translation is CASSPDRGRGEKLFF.

The chain joins TRBV27 to TRBJ2-1; D gene ambiguous. Germline values: CDR1 MNHEY, CDR2 SMNVEV (reference sequence). V lost 6 bases and J lost 9, with 21 bases in between. The CDR3 has 15 residues. CDR3 in amino acids: CASSSAASYASEQFF. Here the CDR3 DNA reads TGTGCCAGCAGCTCTGCTGCGTCCTATGCTAGTGAGCAGTTCTTC.

This sequence joins TRBV7-3 and TRBJ2-2, with D perhaps matching TRBD1 (5 bases). CDR1 and CDR2 from the germline V gene are SGHTA and FQGTGA. V was shortened by 5 bases and J by 0 bases, with 10 bases between the two germline ends. This CDR3 spans 15 amino acids. CDR3 sequence (DNA): TGTGCCAGCAGCCTCCAGGGCTCGAACACCGGGGAGCTGTTTTTT. Translation gives CASSLQGSNTGELFF. The whole variable domain, remainder taken from reference TRBV7-3 and TRBJ2-2, is GAGVSQTPSNKVTEKGKYVELRCDPISGHTALYWYRQSLGQGPEFLIYFQGTGAADDSGLPNDRFFAVRPEGSVSTLKIQRTERGDSAVYLCASSLQGSNTGELFFGEGSRLTVL.

V usage is TRBV6-5 and J usage is TRBJ2-7, with TRBD1 as a possible D gene (7 bases). The CDR3 is made up of 13 amino acids. Per germline, CDR1 MNHEY and CDR2 SVGAGI. V shed 4 bases and J shed 5 bases, with 12 bases lying between them. CDR3 in DNA: TGTGCCAGCAGTTTCACAGGGGAGGACGAGCAGTACTTC. It codes for CASSFTGEDEQYF.

This chain uses TRBV4-2 with TRBJ1-2, with 10 bases lining up with TRBD1. Germline CDR1 LGHNA, CDR2 YNFKEQ. The CDR3 runs to 17 residues. The V segment lost 1 base and the J segment 1 base; nucleotides outside the gene matches: 6. The CDR3 DNA reads as TGTGCCAGCAGCCAAGGGGACAGGGGATTTCTTAACTATGGCTACACCTTC. Translation: CASSQGDRGFLNYGYTF.

The chain recombines TRBV4-3 with TRBJ2-7; TRBD2 matches 12 bases. The CDR3 covers 16 residues. CDR1 is LGHNA and CDR2 is YSLEER in the germline V gene. The V segment lost 0 bases and the J segment 6 bases; nucleotides outside the gene matches: 6. CDR3 in DNA: TGCGCCAGCAGCCAAGATTCGACTAGCGGGAGAAGCGAGCAGTACTTC. Its translation: CASSQDSTSGRSEQYF.

Only one count was recorded for this clone. The V and J genes are TRBV9 and TRBJ1-6; D is unresolved. The ends were cut back, 2 bases at V and 7 bases at J, with 10 bases in the middle. Germline lookup yields CDR1 SGDLS and CDR2 YYNGEE. CDR3 length: 14 amino acids. The CDR3, as DNA: TGTGCCAGCAGCGTTGGCGGGGAAAATTCACCCCTCCACTTT. It is translated as CASSVGGENSPLHF.

The V gene is TRBV9, the J gene TRBJ2-7, with a tentative D call TRBD2 (6 bases). With 0 bases removed from V and 5 bases from J, the gap between germline ends came to 15 bases. The germline V gene encodes CDR1 SGDLS and CDR2 YYNGEE. The CDR3 spans 15 residues. The CDR3: CASSVGGLARHEQYF. DNA for the CDR3: TGTGCCAGCAGCGTAGGTGGGCTAGCGCGCCACGAGCAGTACTTC.

CDR3 nucleotide sequence: TGTGCCAGCAGCTCCCAGGCAGGGGGCGTCGATGGCTACACCTTC. Translated: CASSSQAGGVDGYTF. The rearrangement links TRBV7-3 to TRBJ1-2, with TRBD1 matching 8 bases. With V trimmed by 4 bases and J by 6 bases, 10 bases remained unmatched. The CDR3 is 15 residues long. Per germline, CDR1 SGHTA and CDR2 FQGTGA.

This chain connects TRBV14 to TRBJ1-6, with TRBD1 matching over 8 bases. The germline V gene has CDR1 SGHDN and CDR2 FVKESK. The J segment lost 3 bases and the V segment lost 0 bases, leaving 7 bases of the junction unmatched. This CDR3 has 18 residues. CDR3 loop: CASSQDPGQANYNSPLHF. The DNA for the CDR3 is TGTGCCAGCAGCCAAGATCCGGGACAGGCGAACTATAATTCACCCCTCCACTTT.